These 14 T cell receptor beta chains originate from one sample sequenced in a study of blood T cell repertoires in COVID-19. Measured with immunoSEQ multiplex PCR; TCRdb has only the in-frame clones, and not every one. The table includes 95,000 or so clones, approximately 79% detected once. The sample comprised peripheral blood. The receptors were gathered from a woman of 80 years or more with active or convalescent COVID-19.

The chain has TRBV15 and TRBJ2-1; TRBD2 agrees at 12 bases. Germline V gene data show CDR1 as LNHNV and CDR2 as YYDKDF (reference sequence). This CDR3 region has 18 residues. V shed 3 bases, J shed 7 bases, and the junction held 13 bases outside the gene matches. Here the CDR3 reads CATSSQSSGRAFANEQFF. DNA for the CDR3: TGTGCCACCAGCAGCCAGTCTAGCGGGAGGGCGTTTGCGAATGAGCAGTTCTTC.

The rearrangement links TRBV28 to TRBJ2-5; D may be TRBD2 (6 bases). In germline, CDR1 is MDHEN, CDR2 SYDVKM. CDR3 size: 15 residues. V was pared by 5 bases and J by 1 base, with 14 bases between. The DNA for the CDR3 is TGTGCCAGCAGTCGCCCCGGGACTCCCCAAGAGACCCAGTACTTC. Residues: CASSRPGTPQETQYF.

The chain is built from TRBV28 and TRBJ1-2; D is possibly TRBD1 (6 bases). V lost 1 base and J 2 bases, leaving 17 bases between the germline ends. The germline V gene has CDR1 MDHEN and CDR2 SYDVKM. This CDR3 region has 17 residues. CDR3 sequence (DNA): TGTGCCAGCAGTTTATCAGGGCTCACAGGGACAAACTATGGCTACACCTTC. This encodes CASSLSGLTGTNYGYTF.

The J gene is TRBJ2-5, the V gene TRBV10-3; 8 nucleotides align to TRBD2. The germline gives CDR1 ENHRY, CDR2 SYGVKD. The CDR3 loop spans 14 amino acids. The V gene end was trimmed by 10 bases and the J gene end by 1 base; junction bases not matched to a gene: 8. For the CDR3, the DNA is TGTGCCAGCCAGACTAGCGCGATCCAAGAGACCCAGTACTTC. This sequence encodes CASQTSAIQETQYF.

This clone was seen only a few times. The rearrangement links TRBV6-2 or TRBV6-3 to TRBJ2-2; the D is unclear. The ends were cut back, 2 bases at V and 4 bases at J, with 11 bases in the middle. The V gene's germline CDR1 is MNHEY and CDR2 SVGEGT. The CDR3 covers 15 residues. In DNA, the CDR3 is TGTGCCAGCAGTTACCGTCTAGACCTCACCGGGGAGCTGTTTTTT. It specifies CASSYRLDLTGELFF.

The table lists this clone with a count of one. This rearrangement joins TRBV9 to TRBJ2-3; perhaps TRBD2 as D (6 bases). The CDR3 runs 15 residues. CDR1 and CDR2 from the germline V gene are SGDLS and YYNGEE. V lost 0 bases and J 3 bases, leaving 11 bases between the germline ends. CDR3 in amino acids: CASSVVAAQTDTQYF. CDR3 nucleotide sequence: TGTGCCAGCAGCGTAGTAGCGGCACAGACAGATACGCAGTATTTT.

With regard to this clone: A read error may produce the germline difference seen at one junction end. The rearrangement joins TRBV5-1 to TRBJ2-5; D unresolved. CDR1 is SGHRS, CDR2 YFSETQ, per germline. The CDR3 has 11 amino acids. The CDR3 DNA is TGTGCCAGCACCGAACTGGAGACCCAGTACTTC. Translation gives CASTELETQYF. The full variable domain, in which reference TRBV5-1 and TRBJ2-5 provide the parts outside the CDR3, is KAGVTQTPRYLIKTRGQQVTLSCSPISGHRSVSWYQQTPGQGLQFLFEYFSETQRNKGNFPGRFSGRQFSNSRSEMNVSTLELGDSALYLCASTELETQYFGPGTRLLVL.

The V gene is TRBV7-2, the J gene TRBJ2-1, with D maybe TRBD1 (6 bases). Germline assignment: CDR1 SGHTA and CDR2 FQGNSA. The V end was cut by 1 base, the J end by 6 bases, with 7 bases between. CDR3 length: 13 residues. CDR3 amino acids: CASSLDRVNEQFF. The CDR3 bases are TGTGCCAGCAGCTTAGACAGGGTCAATGAGCAGTTCTTC.

The count of this clone is one. The chain combines TRBV2 with TRBJ1-5, with 8 positions matching TRBD1. V lost 6 bases, J lost 0 bases, and 4 bases stayed unmatched. Germline CDR1 is SNHLY and CDR2 is FYNNEI. This CDR3 is 15 amino acids long. CDR3 sequence: CASSGQGISNQPQHF. CDR3 DNA sequence: TGTGCCAGCAGCGGACAGGGAATTAGCAATCAGCCCCAGCATTTT.

This clone was seen a single time. V gene TRBV18 combines with J gene TRBJ2-5; D gene unclear. The germline CDR1 and CDR2 sequences are KGHSH and LQKENI. Trimming took 2 bases from V and 5 from J, leaving 9 bases between them. The CDR3 contains 13 residues. The CDR3 protein is CASSPGQIETQYF. The CDR3 DNA follows: TGTGCCAGCTCACCAGGCCAGATTGAGACCCAGTACTTC.

Remarks on this clone: Compared with germline, one end of the junction differs, possibly owing to a read error. V is TRBV5-1 and J is TRBJ2-5; TRBD2 might be the D (5 bases). This CDR3 region has 15 residues. Germline loops: CDR1 SGHRS, CDR2 YFSETQ. Here the CDR3 reads CASSLASLAEETQYF. The CDR3, as DNA: TGTGCCAGCAGCTTGGCGTCCCTAGCAGAAGAGACCCAGTACTTC. Variable domain in full (rest from reference TRBV5-1 and TRBJ2-5): KAGVTQTPRYLIKTRGQQVTLSCSPISGHRSVSWYQQTPGQGLQFLFEYFSETQRNKGNFPGRFSGRQFSNSRSEMNVSTLELGDSALYLCASSLASLAEETQYFGPGTRLLVL.

The J gene is TRBJ1-5, the V gene TRBV27; no firm D call. V shed 0 bases and J shed 11 bases, with 11 bases lying between them. Germline assignment: CDR1 MNHEY and CDR2 SMNVEV (reference sequence). The CDR3 has 13 residues. For the CDR3, the DNA is TGTGCCAGCAGTTTATCGCGGGCGGGAACCCAGCATTTT. Amino acids: CASSLSRAGTQHF.

The DNA for the CDR3 is TGTGCCAGCAGTCCAAGCGGGAGTAAGTTCTTC. Encoded protein: CASSPSGSKFF. This sequence joins TRBV12-3 or TRBV12-4 and TRBJ2-1; 8 bases agree with TRBD2. V trimming: 5 bases; J trimming: 14 bases; junction bases outside the gene matches: 5. The CDR3 extends over 11 amino acids.

The rearrangement links TRBV15 to TRBJ1-4; D perhaps matches TRBD1 (6 bases). The CDR3 sequence is 16 residues long. Germline lookup yields CDR1 LNHNV and CDR2 YYDKDF (reference sequence). V lost 1 base and J 7 bases, leaving 16 bases between the germline ends. The chain's CDR3 is CATSRALPGVGEKLFF. CDR3 in DNA: TGTGCCACCAGCAGAGCTCTGCCAGGGGTGGGTGAAAAACTGTTTTTT.